Following are 14 T cell receptor beta chains from one sample sequenced in a study of spatial heterogeneity in lung cancer. Stated time point: sample taken at primary tumor resection. Whole RNA from tumor, nontumor lung or frozen PBMC was sequenced unsorted. TCRdb re-analysed the 5' RACE reads in MiXCR, keeping a single row per CDR3 protein. The table shows over 25,000 distinct CDR3 sequences, with 7.5% to 10% occurring only once. Specimen: PBMCs, collected at surgery. The origin of the receptors is a female donor with early-stage non-small cell lung cancer.

This clonotype turned up a few times. The chain is built from TRBV6-2 or TRBV6-3 and TRBJ2-1, with D maybe TRBD2 (5 bases). Germline V gene data show CDR1 as MNHEY and CDR2 as SVGEGT. The V end was cut by 6 bases, the J end by 6 bases, with 12 bases between. This CDR3 region has 13 residues. The chain's CDR3 is CASRLTSVNEQFF. In DNA, the CDR3 is TGTGCCAGCAGGCTTACTAGTGTCAATGAGCAGTTCTTC.

The CDR3 loop is CASSVATGIGLFF. The CDR3 DNA is TGTGCCAGCAGCGTAGCTACAGGGATAGGGCTGTTTTTT. The V and J genes are TRBV9 and TRBJ2-2; a possible D gene is TRBD1 (6 bases). Germline V gene sequence: CDR1 SGDLS, CDR2 YYNGEE. The CDR3 covers 13 residues. V lost 0 bases to trimming and J lost 13 bases, with 13 bases between them. The variable domain in full, with the rest retrieved from reference TRBV9 and TRBJ2-2, is DSGVTQTPKHLITATGQRVTLRCSPRSGDLSVYWYQQSLDQGLQFLIQYYNGEERAKGNILERFSAQQFPDLHSELNLSSLELGDSALYFCASSVATGIGLFFGEGSRLTVL.

The chain is built from TRBV19 and TRBJ2-5, with 8 bases identical to TRBD2. Germline CDR1 reads LNHDA; CDR2 reads SQIVND (reference sequence). This CDR3 has 14 amino acids. V lost 5 bases and J lost 9; bases outside the gene matches: 11. The CDR3 here is CASSESGGRVAQYF. The CDR3 region has the DNA TGTGCCAGTAGTGAGTCGGGGGGGCGAGTTGCCCAGTACTTC.

This clonotype was seen at least ten times. The chain employs TRBV28 and TRBJ2-7, with TRBD1 identical over 9 bases. The CDR3 totals 14 residues. V was pared by 6 bases and J by 4 bases, with 7 bases of the junction left unmatched. Germline CDR1 reads MDHEN; CDR2 reads SYDVKM. CDR3 sequence: CASRSTGQGYEQYF. The CDR3 DNA reads TGTGCCAGCAGATCCACGGGACAGGGTTACGAGCAGTACTTC.

This clonotype has a handful of counts. The V gene is TRBV28, the J gene TRBJ2-1; 11 bases agree with TRBD2. The V gene's germline CDR1 is MDHEN and CDR2 SYDVKM. V shed 6 bases, J shed 4 bases, and the junction held 20 bases outside the gene matches. This CDR3 spans 20 amino acids. DNA for the CDR3: TGTGCCAGCAGCTCCGACAGGGTGGGTAGCGGGAGGGACTTTTACAATGAGCAGTTCTTC. Its protein product is CASSSDRVGSGRDFYNEQFF.

This clonotype occurred many times. The chain links TRBV5-5 to TRBJ1-5, with unresolved D. The germline gives CDR1 SGHKS, CDR2 YYEKEE (reference sequence). The V end was cut by 4 bases, the J end by 3 bases, with 14 bases between. The length of the CDR3 is 15 residues. CDR3 bases: TGTGCCAGCAGCCCGGGATTACGAAACAATCAGCCCCAGCATTTT. This encodes CASSPGLRNNQPQHF.

This clonotype came up a few times. The chain recombines TRBV12-3 or TRBV12-4 with TRBJ1-6, with 9 bases that match TRBD1. The CDR3 loop spans 15 amino acids. The V segment lost 6 bases and the J segment 9 bases; nucleotides outside the gene matches: 9. The CDR3 DNA is TGTGCCAGCAGCCCAAGGGGACAGGGACCTTCACCCCTCCACTTT. Its protein is CASSPRGQGPSPLHF.

Only a few counts were recorded for this clonotype. The chain recombines TRBV6-5 with TRBJ1-2, with D tentatively TRBD1 (5 bases). The CDR3 runs 18 residues. V lost 0 bases to trimming and J lost 5 bases, with 22 bases between them. Germline V gives CDR1 MNHEY, CDR2 SVGAGI. CDR3 sequence: CASSYSAIAAEEGYGYTF. DNA of the CDR3: TGTGCCAGCAGTTACTCAGCCATAGCCGCCGAAGAGGGGTATGGCTACACCTTC.

The chain links TRBV24-1 to TRBJ1-2; D unresolved. The V and J ends lost 2 bases and 7 bases respectively, with 19 bases between them. Germline V gene sequence: CDR1 KGHDR, CDR2 SFDVKD. This CDR3 spans 16 amino acids. The CDR3 reads CATSDSARTVAAGYTF. DNA of the CDR3: TGTGCCACCAGTGATTCCGCCCGAACTGTTGCGGCTGGCTACACCTTC.

J is TRBJ2-2 and V is TRBV3-1; TRBD1 aligns across 10 bases. The CDR3 runs 14 residues. Germline CDR1 reads LGHDT; CDR2 reads YNNKEL (reference sequence). J gave up 6 bases and V 8 bases, and 6 bases lay outside the gene matches. CDR3 residues: CASWGTGVSGELFF. Written as DNA, the CDR3 is TGTGCCAGCTGGGGGACAGGGGTATCCGGGGAGCTGTTTTTT.

J is TRBJ1-6 and V is TRBV28; D is unclear. CDR1 and CDR2 from the germline V gene are MDHEN and SYDVKM. CDR3 size: 16 residues. Trimming removed 2 bases from V and 4 bases from J, with 12 bases in between. The CDR3 DNA reads TGTGCCAGCAGTTTAGTGGTAGGAACGTATAATTCACCCCTCCACTTT. This codes for CASSLVVGTYNSPLHF.

This clonotype was seen only a few times. The V and J genes are TRBV2 and TRBJ2-4; TRBD1 aligns across 7 bases. This CDR3 contains 15 residues. Unmatched junction bases numbered 6, after V lost 7 bases and J lost 0 bases. From germline, CDR1 is SNHLY and CDR2 FYNNEI. The CDR3, as DNA: TGTGCCAGCATGGGGACAGTACTAGCCAAAAACATTCAGTACTTC. Translation gives CASMGTVLAKNIQYF.

V and J are TRBV6-2 or TRBV6-3 and TRBJ2-5; D is unresolved. CDR3 length: 13 amino acids. Trimming removed 2 bases at V and 7 bases at J, with 11 bases between. The V gene's germline CDR1 is MNHEY and CDR2 SVGEGT. The CDR3 sequence is CASSYGLLGTQYF. The CDR3 DNA sequence: TGTGCCAGCAGTTACGGGTTATTGGGGACCCAGTACTTC.

This clonotype was detected many times. The CDR3 DNA follows: TGTGCCAGCACCCCGAGGGGGGGGGAGCAGTACTTC. Protein sequence: CASTPRGGEQYF. The chain has TRBV12-3 or TRBV12-4 and TRBJ2-7, with D possibly TRBD2 on 7 matching bases. This CDR3 spans 12 amino acids. Trimming took off 7 bases at V and 7 bases at J, with 14 bases between the two ends.